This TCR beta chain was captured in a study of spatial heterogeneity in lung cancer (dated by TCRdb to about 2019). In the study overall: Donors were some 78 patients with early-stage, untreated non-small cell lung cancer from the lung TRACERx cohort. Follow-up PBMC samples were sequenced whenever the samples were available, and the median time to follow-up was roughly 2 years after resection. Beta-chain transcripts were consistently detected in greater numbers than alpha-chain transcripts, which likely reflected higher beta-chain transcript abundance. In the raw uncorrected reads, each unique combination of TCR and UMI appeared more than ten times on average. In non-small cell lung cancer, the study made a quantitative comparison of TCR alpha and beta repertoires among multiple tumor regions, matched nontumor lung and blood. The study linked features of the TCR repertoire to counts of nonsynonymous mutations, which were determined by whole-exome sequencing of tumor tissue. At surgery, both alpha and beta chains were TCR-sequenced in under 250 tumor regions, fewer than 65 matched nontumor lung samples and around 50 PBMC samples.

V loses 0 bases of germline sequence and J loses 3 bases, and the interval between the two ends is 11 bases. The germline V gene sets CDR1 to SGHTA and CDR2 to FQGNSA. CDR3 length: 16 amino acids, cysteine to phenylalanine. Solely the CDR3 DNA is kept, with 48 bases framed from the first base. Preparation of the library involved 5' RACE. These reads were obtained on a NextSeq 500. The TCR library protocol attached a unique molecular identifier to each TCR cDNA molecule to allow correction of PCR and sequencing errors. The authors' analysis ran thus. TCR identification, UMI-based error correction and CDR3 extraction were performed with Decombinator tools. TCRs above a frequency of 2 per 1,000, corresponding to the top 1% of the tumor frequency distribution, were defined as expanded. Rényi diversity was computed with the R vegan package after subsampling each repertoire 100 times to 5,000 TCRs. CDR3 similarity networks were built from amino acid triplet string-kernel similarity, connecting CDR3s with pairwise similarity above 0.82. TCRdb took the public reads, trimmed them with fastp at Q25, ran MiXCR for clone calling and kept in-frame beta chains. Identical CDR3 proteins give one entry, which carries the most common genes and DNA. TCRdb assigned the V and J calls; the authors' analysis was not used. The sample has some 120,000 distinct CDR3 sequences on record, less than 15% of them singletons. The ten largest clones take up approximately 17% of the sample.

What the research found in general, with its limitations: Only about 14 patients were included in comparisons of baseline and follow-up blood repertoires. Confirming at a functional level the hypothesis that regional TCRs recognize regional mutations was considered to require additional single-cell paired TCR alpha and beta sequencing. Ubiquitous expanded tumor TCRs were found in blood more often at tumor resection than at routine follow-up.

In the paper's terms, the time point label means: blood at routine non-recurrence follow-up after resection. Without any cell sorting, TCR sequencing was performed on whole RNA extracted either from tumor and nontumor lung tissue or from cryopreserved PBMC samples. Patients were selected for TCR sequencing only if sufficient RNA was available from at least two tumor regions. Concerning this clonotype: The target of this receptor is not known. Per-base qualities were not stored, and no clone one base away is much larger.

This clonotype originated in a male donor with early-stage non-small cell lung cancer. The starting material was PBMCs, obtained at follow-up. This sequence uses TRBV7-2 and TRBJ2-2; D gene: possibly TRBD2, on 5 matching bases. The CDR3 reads CASSLAGGLYTGELFF. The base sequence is TGTGCCAGCAGCTTAGCGGGCGGGCTGTACACCGGGGAGCTGTTTTTT.